The 28 T cell receptor beta chains listed next were all sequenced from one sample in a study of blood T cell repertoires in COVID-19. The method was immunoSEQ multiplex PCR; TCRdb's version includes in-frame clones alone and lacks a portion of them. Among 110,000 or so clones listed, about 90% were seen once. Sequencing used peripheral blood. Receptor source: a human donor in a cohort sampled during active COVID-19.

This chain connects TRBV7-9 to TRBJ1-5; the D is unclear. The V end was cut by 5 bases, the J end by 1 base, with 6 bases between. This CDR3 has 13 residues. Germline CDR1 reads SEHNR; CDR2 reads FQNEAQ (reference sequence). The CDR3, as DNA: TGTGCCAGCAGCCGCCGGAGCAATCAGCCCCAGCATTTT. Translating it yields CASSRRSNQPQHF.

V gene TRBV10-1 combines with J gene TRBJ1-3; 10 nucleotides agree with TRBD1. The CDR3 contains 15 residues. Germline lookup yields CDR1 WNHNN and CDR2 SYGVQD (reference sequence). Unmatched junction bases numbered 0, after V lost 4 bases and J lost 0 bases. The CDR3 nucleotides are TGCGCCAGCAGTGGGGACAGGGGCTCTGGAAACACCATATATTTT. It is translated as CASSGDRGSGNTIYF.

In this sample, this clone turned up once. The chain has TRBV9 and TRBJ2-1, with 7 nucleotides matching TRBD2. The CDR3 runs 15 residues. Germline CDR1 reads SGDLS; CDR2 reads YYNGEE. With 1 base clipped from V and 2 bases from J, the junction kept 3 bases outside the gene matches. Here the CDR3 reads CASSVSGGTYNEQFF. For the CDR3, the DNA is TGTGCCAGCAGCGTATCGGGGGGAACCTACAATGAGCAGTTCTTC. Full variable domain (outside the CDR3, taken from reference TRBV9 and TRBJ2-1): DSGVTQTPKHLITATGQRVTLRCSPRSGDLSVYWYQQSLDQGLQFLIQYYNGEERAKGNILERFSAQQFPDLHSELNLSSLELGDSALYFCASSVSGGTYNEQFFGPGTRLTVL.

The chain links TRBV7-9 to TRBJ2-3; D is perhaps TRBD2 (6 bases). In germline, CDR1 is SEHNR, CDR2 FQNEAQ (reference sequence). CDR3 length equals 14 residues. Trimming removed 8 bases from V and 1 base from J, with 13 bases in between. The CDR3 loop is CASFLSGGTDTQYF. Here the CDR3 DNA reads TGTGCCAGCTTCTTGTCGGGGGGCACAGATACGCAGTATTTT.

The chain recombines TRBV5-4 with TRBJ2-5, with D hard to call. The V gene's germline CDR1 is SGHNT and CDR2 YYREEE (reference sequence). CDR3 length: 13 residues. The ends were cut back, 2 bases at V and 1 base at J, with 6 bases in the middle. In DNA, the CDR3 is TGTGCCAGCAGCTTTACCAGCCAAGAGACCCAGTACTTC. Translation gives CASSFTSQETQYF.

V is TRBV20-1 and J is TRBJ2-3; 8 bases match TRBD2. The ends lost 3 bases at V and 5 bases at J; junction bases unmatched: 10. CDR1 DFQATT and CDR2 SNEGSKA come from the germline V gene (reference sequence). There are 15 residues in the CDR3. The CDR3 DNA reads as TGCAGTGCTAGTTTAACGGGAGGGCCTGGAGATACGCAGTATTTT. This encodes CSASLTGGPGDTQYF.

V and J are TRBV7-9 and TRBJ2-6; a possible D gene is TRBD2 (6 bases). V gave up 8 bases and J gave up 0 bases, with 17 bases separating them. The germline V gene has CDR1 SEHNR and CDR2 FQNEAQ (reference sequence). The CDR3 has 17 amino acids. The CDR3 sequence: CASRRGWNSSGANVLTF. As DNA, the CDR3 is TGTGCCAGCCGGAGGGGTTGGAACAGCTCTGGGGCCAACGTCCTGACTTTC. The full variable domain, with the rest looked up from reference TRBV7-9 and TRBJ2-6, is DTGVSQNPRHKITKRGQNVTFRCDPISEHNRLYWYRQTLGQGPEFLTYFQNEAQLEKSRLLSDRFSAERPKGSFSTLEIQRTEQGDSAMYLCASRRGWNSSGANVLTFGAGSRLTVL.

The chain's CDR3 is CASSVRPLQGTGANVLTF. The CDR3 DNA sequence: TGTGCCAGCAGCGTCCGTCCCTTACAGGGGACGGGGGCCAACGTCCTGACTTTC. The chain joins TRBV9 to TRBJ2-6, with 7 bases identical to TRBD1. V trimming: 2 bases; J trimming: 4 bases; junction bases outside the gene matches: 12. The CDR3 covers 18 residues. CDR1 is SGDLS, CDR2 YYNGEE, per germline.

Points on this clone: This same CDR3 is encoded by further DNA sequences in the sample. The chain has TRBV5-1 and TRBJ2-5; 8 nucleotides match TRBD1. J was trimmed by 5 bases and V by 4 bases; bases with no gene match: 4. The CDR3 totals 13 residues. CDR1 is SGHRS, CDR2 YFSETQ, per germline. CDR3 residues: CASSPNRGETQYF. In DNA form, the CDR3 reads TGCGCCAGCAGCCCGAACAGGGGGGAGACCCAGTACTTC.

V gene TRBV6-1 combines with J gene TRBJ2-3; 11 nucleotides line up with TRBD1. Trimming took 4 bases from V and 3 from J; bases not matched to a gene: 12. This CDR3 comprises 18 residues. Germline CDR1 and CDR2: MNHNS and SASEGT. For the CDR3, the DNA is TGTGCCAGCAGTGGACCCCAAATCCGGGACAGGGGGACAGATACGCAGTATTTT. Its translation is CASSGPQIRDRGTDTQYF.

The chain employs TRBV5-1 and TRBJ1-5, with 8 nucleotides matching TRBD1. Losses at the gene ends were 4 bases for V and 1 base for J; bases not matched to a gene: 4. CDR3 length: 15 amino acids. CDR1 SGHRS and CDR2 YFSETQ come from the germline V gene. CDR3 bases: TGCGCCAGCAGCACCGGACAGGGAAGCAATCAGCCCCAGCATTTT. Amino acid sequence: CASSTGQGSNQPQHF.

The genes are TRBV14 and TRBJ2-3, with 10 bases identical to TRBD1. CDR1 is SGHDN and CDR2 is FVKESK in the germline V gene. V was clipped by 4 bases and J by 1 base; unmatched bases: 2. This CDR3 is built from 15 residues. The CDR3: CASSRDRGRTDTQYF. The CDR3 region has the DNA TGTGCCAGCAGCCGCGACAGGGGGCGCACAGATACGCAGTATTTT.

This chain's CDR3 is CASSPEGTGEGYTF. For the CDR3, the DNA is TGCGCCAGCAGCCCGGAGGGGACAGGGGAAGGCTACACCTTC. This chain uses TRBV5-1 with TRBJ1-2, with 10 positions matching TRBD1. Germline CDR1 SGHRS, CDR2 YFSETQ. V dropped 4 bases and J dropped 8; count of bases not matched to a gene: 8. The CDR3 is made up of 14 amino acids.

V is TRBV5-1 and J is TRBJ2-7; 12 bases map to TRBD2. Trimming removed 5 bases from V and 6 bases from J; junction bases left unmatched: 9. CDR3 length equals 15 residues. Germline V lookup: CDR1 SGHRS, CDR2 YFSETQ. The CDR3, as DNA: TGCGCCAGCAGGGCAGGACTAGCGGGAACTACCGAGCAGTACTTC. This translates into CASRAGLAGTTEQYF.

Here the CDR3 reads CATSDGLTVGNEQFF. CDR3 nucleotide sequence: TGTGCCACCAGTGATGGGCTGACAGTGGGCAATGAGCAGTTCTTC. The genes are TRBV24-1 and TRBJ2-1, with a weak D call TRBD1 (5 bases). CDR1 is KGHDR and CDR2 is SFDVKD in the germline V gene. This CDR3 spans 15 amino acids. Trimming cost V 3 bases and J 6 bases, with 14 bases left between them.

This clone was detected once. The V gene is TRBV5-1, the J gene TRBJ1-3, with D unclear. Germline V gene sequence: CDR1 SGHRS, CDR2 YFSETQ. This CDR3 is 12 amino acids long. Trimming took 4 bases from V and 6 from J, leaving 8 bases between them. The CDR3 is CASSGRQNTIYF. The CDR3 bases are TGCGCCAGCAGCGGCCGACAAAACACCATATATTTT.

The chain uses TRBV4-2 and TRBJ2-2, with 8 nucleotides matching TRBD2. The germline V gene encodes CDR1 LGHNA and CDR2 YNFKEQ. V was clipped by 0 bases and J by 5 bases; unmatched bases: 14. The CDR3 runs 19 residues. The DNA of the CDR3 is TGTGCCAGCAGCCAAGATCCGCCCTTCGGGGGGGGGTCAACCGGGGAGCTGTTTTTT. This sequence encodes CASSQDPPFGGGSTGELFF.

The chain is built from TRBV2 and TRBJ1-2; the match to TRBD1 covers 10 bases. Germline V gives CDR1 SNHLY, CDR2 FYNNEI. The V gene end was trimmed by 5 bases and the J gene end by 2 bases; junction bases not matched to a gene: 2. This CDR3 is 14 amino acids long. CDR3 in amino acids: CASSRDRGNYGYTF. The CDR3 DNA is TGTGCCAGCAGTAGGGACAGGGGAAACTATGGCTACACCTTC.

The chain recombines TRBV25-1 with TRBJ1-6, with a tentative D call TRBD1 (5 bases). The ends were cut back, 3 bases at V and 2 bases at J, with 8 bases in the middle. The length of the CDR3 is 15 residues. Germline CDR1 is MGHDK and CDR2 is SYGVNS. The DNA for the CDR3 is TGTGCCAGCAGTGACAGGGTTGCCTATAATTCACCCCTCCACTTT. This sequence encodes CASSDRVAYNSPLHF.

The chain links TRBV5-4 to TRBJ1-2, with 8 bases aligning to TRBD1. The CDR3 covers 15 residues. Germline-derived CDR1 and CDR2 are SGHNT and YYREEE (reference sequence). With V trimmed by 4 bases and J by 4 bases, 9 bases remained unmatched. For the CDR3, the DNA is TGTGCCAGCAGCGGAGGACAGGGTTTCAGCTATGGCTACACCTTC. It is translated as CASSGGQGFSYGYTF.

V gene TRBV28 combines with J gene TRBJ2-2, with 9 positions matching TRBD2. The CDR3 extends over 16 amino acids. Looked up from germline, CDR1 is MDHEN and CDR2 is SYDVKM. The junction had 11 bases not matched to a gene; V was cut back by 7 bases and J by 5 bases. CDR3 loop: CASKASGNVGTGELFF. In DNA, the CDR3 is TGTGCCAGCAAGGCTAGCGGGAACGTAGGGACCGGGGAGCTGTTTTTT.

The chain carries TRBV6-5 and TRBJ1-4, with 7 bases fitting TRBD1. CDR1 MNHEY and CDR2 SVGAGI come from the germline V gene. The V segment lost 6 bases and the J segment 4 bases; nucleotides outside the gene matches: 5. The CDR3 extends over 14 amino acids. CDR3 coding DNA: TGTGCCAGCAGCCGGGGACAGCGTAATGAAAAACTGTTTTTT. Protein product: CASSRGQRNEKLFF.

This chain joins TRBV21-1 and TRBJ1-1; the D call TRBD1 from the table was never checked on the DNA. TRBV21-1 is tagged as a pseudogene. CDR3 length equals 15 residues. The CDR3: CASSKGKGANTEAFF. CDR3 bases: TGTGCCAGCAGCAAAGGAAAAGGGGCTAACACTGAAGCTTTCTTT.

The chain uses TRBV11-2 and TRBJ2-7; D might be TRBD1 (6 bases). The CDR3 covers 15 residues. V was trimmed by 7 bases and J by 2 bases, leaving 18 bases between them. Germline loops: CDR1 SGHAT, CDR2 FQNNGV. The CDR3 region is CASTLTRDTAYEQYF. DNA for the CDR3: TGTGCCAGCACCCTTACTAGGGACACAGCCTACGAGCAGTACTTC.

This clone appeared once. The rearrangement links TRBV6-6 to TRBJ1-4; D is perhaps TRBD1 (5 bases). CDR1 and CDR2 (germline): MNHNY, SVGAGI (reference sequence). The CDR3 is 11 amino acids. The ends were cut back, 2 bases at V and 13 bases at J, with 8 bases in the middle. DNA for the CDR3: TGTGCCAGCAGTTACAACGGGGGACTGTTTTTT. This sequence encodes CASSYNGGLFF.

This clone was observed once. CDR3 in amino acids: CASSLREGPGTQYF. CDR3 coding DNA: TGTGCCAGCAGCCTGCGGGAAGGGCCGGGAACCCAGTACTTC. The gene calls are TRBV14 and TRBJ2-5; TRBD2 might be the D (6 bases). The CDR3 length is 14 residues. In germline, CDR1 is SGHDN, CDR2 FVKESK. The V end was cut by 4 bases, the J end by 8 bases, with 17 bases between.

This chain uses TRBV5-1 with TRBJ2-7; the D is unclear. CDR3 length equals 14 residues. The ends were cut back, 0 bases at V and 5 bases at J, with 12 bases in the middle. The V gene's germline CDR1 is SGHRS and CDR2 YFSETQ. CDR3 nucleotide sequence: TGCGCCAGCAGCTTGGTAGCCGGGTCCCACGAGCAGTACTTC. Translating it yields CASSLVAGSHEQYF. The full variable domain, completed using reference TRBV5-1 and TRBJ2-7, is KAGVTQTPRYLIKTRGQQVTLSCSPISGHRSVSWYQQTPGQGLQFLFEYFSETQRNKGNFPGRFSGRQFSNSRSEMNVSTLELGDSALYLCASSLVAGSHEQYFGPGTRLTVT.

The genes are TRBV11-2 and TRBJ2-3, with a weak D call TRBD2 (7 bases). Germline V gene sequence: CDR1 SGHAT, CDR2 FQNNGV. V lost 3 bases and J 3 bases, leaving 13 bases between the germline ends. The CDR3 spans 15 residues. This chain's CDR3 is CASSLRGPGTDTQYF. CDR3 nucleotide sequence: TGTGCCAGCAGCTTGCGGGGGCCGGGGACAGATACGCAGTATTTT.